This TCR beta chain was captured by sequencing in a study of cytomegalovirus exposure and HLA in healthy donors. Study overall: Within the Caucasian-associated ancestry cluster were under 85% of the roughly 380 genotyped donors.

About this clone itself: Its antigen is unknown.

PCR amplification relied on 60 Vbeta primers (plus 13 Jbeta primers). This table comes from immunoSEQ multiplex PCR, and its TCRdb copy is limited to in-frame clones, with some not included. Of roughly 190,000 clones listed, 81% were seen once; the top ten hold around 3.9%. The study sampled nominally healthy donors, though unrecorded immune exposures were likely. Study-wide results and caveats: Because they were indistinguishable, some V segments, including TRBV6-2 and TRBV6-3, were excluded. For most subjects, TCR beta sequences were reported to predict HLA-A and HLA-B alleles with accuracy.

Deletions cut 6 bases from V and 1 base from J, with 9 bases between. This CDR3 is built from 13 residues. Germline V gene data show CDR1 as MGHRA and CDR2 as YSYEKL. The sample consisted of PBMCs. V gene TRBV4-1 combines with J gene TRBJ1-1; maybe TRBD1 (5 bases). The origin of this receptor is a man aged 45 to 65 in good health and CMV-seronegative. Written as DNA, the CDR3 is TGCGCCAGCAGACAGGTTGGGAACACTGAAGCTTTCTTT. Amino acid sequence: CASRQVGNTEAFF.